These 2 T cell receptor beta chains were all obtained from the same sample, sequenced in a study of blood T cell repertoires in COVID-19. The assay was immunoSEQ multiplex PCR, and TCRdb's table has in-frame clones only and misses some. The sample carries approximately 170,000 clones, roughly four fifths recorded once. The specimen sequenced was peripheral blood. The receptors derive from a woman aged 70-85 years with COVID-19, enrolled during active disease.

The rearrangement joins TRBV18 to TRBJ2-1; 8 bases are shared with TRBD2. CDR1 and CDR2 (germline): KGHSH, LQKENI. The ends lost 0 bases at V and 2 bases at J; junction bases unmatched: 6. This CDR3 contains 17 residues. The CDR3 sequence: CASSPPTGAGAYNEQFF. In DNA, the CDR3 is TGTGCCAGCTCACCACCGACTGGAGCGGGAGCCTACAATGAGCAGTTCTTC.

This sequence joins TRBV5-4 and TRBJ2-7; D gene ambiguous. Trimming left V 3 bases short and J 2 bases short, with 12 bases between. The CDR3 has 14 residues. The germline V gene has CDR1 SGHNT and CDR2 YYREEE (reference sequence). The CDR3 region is CASSSPDTPYEQYF. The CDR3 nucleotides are TGTGCCAGCAGCTCCCCCGATACTCCCTACGAGCAGTACTTC.